These T cell receptor beta chains were read from a single sample in a study of T cells in Graves' hyperthyroidism and ophthalmopathy. TCRdb ran MiXCR on the multiplex PCR reads and lists one entry per CDR3 protein. The sample holds 500,000 to 550,000 distinct CDR3 sequences; 20% are singletons and the top ten take approximately 26%. The sequenced material came from blood. These receptors were taken from a man between 18 and 35 years old with Graves' hyperthyroidism. Both conserved end residues are part of each CDR3. A D gene is named only where the DNA matches it firmly. Size is stated for part of the rows, as once, few or many counts, or as a class when the clone is expanded.

>NA|TRBJ1-1|TRBV5-1|few
TGCGCCAGCAGCCTCGCGGGACACCTGAACACTGAAGCTTTCTTT
CASSLAGHLNTEAFF
>TRBD1|TRBJ2-2|TRBV6-2/TRBV6-3|few
TGTGCCAGCGGGGACAGGCGCACCGGGGAGCTGTTTTTT
CASGDRRTGELFF
>TRBD1|TRBJ2-7|TRBV6-1|many
TGTGCCAGCAGTGAGAAGGGGACAGGCTCCTACGAGCAGTACTTC
CASSEKGTGSYEQYF
>NA|TRBJ1-1|TRBV6-5|few
TGTGCCAGCAGTTTCAACAGCGGGAACACTGAAGCTTTCTTT
CASSFNSGNTEAFF
>NA|TRBJ2-5|TRBV28|NA
TGTGCCAGCAGACACCCCTCGGGGGAGACCCAGTACTTC
CASRHPSGETQYF
>NA|TRBJ1-3|TRBV27|many
TGTGCCAGCAGTTTCTCTGGAAACACCATATATTTT
CASSFSGNTIYF
>NA|TRBJ2-7|TRBV11-1|many
TGTGCCAGCAGCCCAGAACAGGGTGGTGCCTTCTACGAGCAGTACTTC
CASSPEQGGAFYEQYF
>TRBD1|TRBJ1-2|TRBV2|few
TGTGCCAGCATGGGACAGGGCCCCGGCTACACCTTC
CASMGQGPGYTF
>NA|TRBJ1-1|TRBV5-6|many
TGTGCCAGCAGCTGGGGGGCAGGTGAAGCTTTCTTT
CASSWGAGEAFF
>NA|TRBJ2-7|TRBV2|many
TGTGCCAGCATTAGTTCTCCCCAGGAGCAGTACTTC
CASISSPQEQYF